This TCR beta chain was sequenced for a study of shared clonotypes between healthy human individuals (dated by TCRdb to 2019 to 2021). At the level of the whole study: Three men and two women, aged 18 to 49 years, made up the cohort. For each donor, CD4 naive and CD4 memory were each given three plates, CD8 naive was given two plates, and CD8 memory was given one plate. To estimate repertoire size and how much clonotype sharing occurs between individuals, the study deeply sequenced the blood TCR repertoires of about five healthy adults. Different laboratories and diverse techniques were used to prepare libraries and sequence TCR repertoires, to increase sequencing depth and limit assay-specific biases. Leukapheresis yielded between about 0.94 and 9 billion PBMCs per donor.

Healthy HIV-negative adults with no recently reported acute infections or vaccinations were included as donors. All donors were Caucasian adults living in Nashville, Tennessee, USA. CD4+ T cells were enriched through magnetic negative selection, after which naive cells were positively selected on CD45RA and the remaining negative fraction served as the memory subset. After blood collection by leukapheresis, PBMCs were isolated using Ficoll-Histopaque density gradient centrifugation and then cryopreserved in the vapor phase of liquid nitrogen. Analytical flow cytometry was used to check the purity and quantity of each magnetically sorted T cell population. Genomic DNA was isolated from each sorted fraction and quantified by UV absorbance on a Nanodrop 2000c. V sheds 0 bases and J sheds 10 bases, leaving 13 bases between their ends. Measured from the cysteine to the phenylalanine, the CDR3 is 15 residues long. Only CDR3 DNA is held: 45 bases, read in frame from base 1. The germline V gene gives CDR1 as SGHVS and CDR2 as FQNEAQ.

Notes on this clone: Its antigen is unknown. There are no base qualities to consult, and no much larger clone falls within one base.

What the study reported, not specific to this receptor: Pairwise subsampling indicated that sequencing depth was expected to affect the degree of clonotype sharing among donors. Even with the large sequencing depth, rarefaction of the sorted-subset datasets indicated that sequencing was incomplete. Because the study included only a small number of donors, the genetic and exposure-history diversity represented was limited. Only blood was sampled, and tissue TCR repertoires likely differ from those in blood. Higher generation probabilities were observed for clonotypes shared by all four sorted-subset donors than for non-shared clonotypes. Naive subsets generally had larger estimated clonotype richness than memory subsets. When several donors were compared, the shared fraction of clonotypes was around 5.1% for naive CD4, around 4% for naive CD8, 2% to 2.5% for memory CD4, and 0.4% for memory CD8.

Using the deep immunoSEQ assay, TCR CDR3 regions were amplified from genomic DNA by multiplex PCR. Genomic DNA extracted from each cell subset was distributed evenly over all wells of several immunoSEQ 96-well plates, and each plate served as one replicate. For sorted subsets, each replicate PCR was loaded with around 220 ng genomic DNA, equivalent to about 33,000 T cell genomes. Purified libraries were quantified with a Qubit 3.0 fluorometer, sized on a Bioanalyzer 2100, and re-quantified with the KAPA Library Quantification kit. A separate single-read 150-cycle Illumina NextSeq 550 flow cell was used to sequence each immunoSEQ 96-well plate. Processing in the source paper ran as follows. The immunoSEQ output contained only junctional sequences without quality scores, so filtering could not match that applied to full-length reads. To assign V/J genes and CDR3, sequences were annotated using PyIR, a Python wrapper for IgBLAST v1.9, with IMGT germline references. Any read was removed if the V/J assignment was weak (E-value above 1e-6), the CDR3 was missing, or the read contained stop codons, out-of-frame junctions, or ambiguous translated residues. V3J clonotypes were defined as sequences sharing the same inferred V gene, J gene, and CDR3 amino acid sequence. Percentage overlap between repertoires was calculated by dividing the number of shared unique clonotypes by the size of the smaller repertoire. RTK rarefaction, the Chao1 estimator, and Recon v2.1 estimates of unobserved clonotypes were used to assess repertoire richness. OLGA was used to compute generation probabilities for all TCRbeta clonotypes that the gDNA method yielded from a handful of donors. Sourced from immuneACCESS, this table was stored by TCRdb with only in-frame sequences that have V and J called. A share of the clones is absent; for the studies checked, an unresolved V gene accounts for under half, and the remainder has no known explanation. The D gene and trimming were derived from the DNA, and the V and J assignments and clone size from that table. The sample table records 2,500,000 or so clones; more than 90% of these occur just once. The leading ten clones occupy roughly 0.14% of the sample.

This chain is built from TRBV7-8 and TRBJ1-6; the best D guess is TRBD1, with 6 bases matching. The TCR originated in a man aged 18 to 30 in good health. Sample: naive CD4+ T cells sorted from blood. Sample cell subset or site, as interpreted from the label and publication: CD45RA+ positively selected. The encoded CDR3 is CASSLAGGLGSPLHF. The DNA sequence is TGTGCCAGCAGCTTAGCCGGGGGGCTGGGATCACCCCTCCACTTT. The CDR3 plus the reference TRBV7-8 and TRBJ1-6 genes for the other parts give the full variable domain: GAGVSQSPRYKVAKRGQDVALRCDPISGHVSLFWYQQALGQGPEFLTYFQNEAQLDKSGLPSDRFFAERPEGSVSTLKIQRTQQEDSAVYLCASSLAGGLGSPLHFGNGTRLTVT.